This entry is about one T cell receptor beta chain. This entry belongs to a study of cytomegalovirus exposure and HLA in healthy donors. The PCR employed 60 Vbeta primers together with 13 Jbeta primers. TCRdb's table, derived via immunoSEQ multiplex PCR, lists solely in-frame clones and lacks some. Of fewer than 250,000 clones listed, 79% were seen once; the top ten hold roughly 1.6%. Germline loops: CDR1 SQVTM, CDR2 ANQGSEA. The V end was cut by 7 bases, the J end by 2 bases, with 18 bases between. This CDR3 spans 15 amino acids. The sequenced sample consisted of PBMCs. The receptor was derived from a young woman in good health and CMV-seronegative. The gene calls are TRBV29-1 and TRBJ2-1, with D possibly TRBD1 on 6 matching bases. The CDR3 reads CSGGTGIGPYNEQFF. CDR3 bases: TGCAGCGGGGGCACAGGGATAGGTCCCTACAATGAGCAGTTCTTC.